These T cell receptor beta chains were read from a single sample in a study of beta chain features in type 1 diabetes. The protocol was immunoSEQ multiplex PCR, while the TCRdb copy is restricted to in-frame clones and leaves out a portion. Of 55,000 to 80,000 clones in the sample, approximately 47% were seen once. Sequencing input: central memory CD4+ T cells from blood. The receptors derive from a man aged 25 to 45 with type 1 diabetes. CDR3s include the opening cysteine and the closing phenylalanine or tryptophan. A D gene is named only where the DNA matches it firmly. Part of the rows lack a size; the others show once, few, many or a class for expanded clones.

j_gene	d_gene	v_gene	len	abundance	CDR3nt	CDR3aa
TRBJ2-1	TRBD1	TRBV10-1	15	-	TGCGCCAGCGGGCCAGGGCAGGGGGCAGAGGATGAGCAGTTCTTC	CASGPGQGAEDEQFF
TRBJ1-2	TRBD1	TRBV5-1	16	-	TGCGCCAGCAGCCACGGACAGGACCGAGCTAACTATGGCTACACCTTC	CASSHGQDRANYGYTF
TRBJ2-5	TRBD1	TRBV11-2	14	-	TGTGCCAGCAGGACAGGGGAAGGTTCGGAGACCCAGTACTTC	CASRTGEGSETQYF
TRBJ2-2	TRBD2	TRBV5-4	15	-	TGTGCCAGCAGCCTCGGGACTATGAACACCGGGGAGCTGTTTTTT	CASSLGTMNTGELFF
TRBJ2-7	TRBD2	TRBV5-4	15	-	TGTGCCAGCAGCGTAGGGACTAGCGGGGGGCGGGAGCAGTACTTC	CASSVGTSGGREQYF
TRBJ2-1	-	TRBV7-2	14	few	TGTGCCAGCAGCTTAGACAAGGGAGGTCATGAGCAGTTCTTC	CASSLDKGGHEQFF
TRBJ1-2	TRBD1	TRBV7-2	17	-	TGTGCCAGCAGCGCCCGTCCCGGGACAGGGGGCATGGATGGCTACACCTTC	CASSARPGTGGMDGYTF
TRBJ1-4	-	TRBV6-5	14	-	TGTGCCAGCGGAACCGGGACAAGTGGTGAAAAACTGTTTTTT	CASGTGTSGEKLFF
TRBJ2-3	-	TRBV5-1	12	few	TGCGCCAGCAGGGGGGGATCGGATACGCAGTATTTT	CASRGGSDTQYF
TRBJ1-2	-	TRBV2	12	few	TGTGCCAGCATGCCGGAGCCCTATGGCTACACCTTC	CASMPEPYGYTF
TRBJ2-1	TRBD2	TRBV6-1	15	-	TGTGCCAGCAGTGACATCGCCTTGGGGGGGAATGAGCAGTTCTTC	CASSDIALGGNEQFF
TRBJ2-1	TRBD1	TRBV6-1	15	few	TGTGCCACTCGGCTCAGGACAGGGACAACAAATGAGCAGTTCTTC	CATRLRTGTTNEQFF
TRBJ1-4	TRBD1	TRBV6-1	15	-	TGTGCCAGCACCCCAGGAGACAGGGGGAATGAAAAACTGTTTTTT	CASTPGDRGNEKLFF
TRBJ1-1	TRBD1	TRBV6-1	14	-	TGTGCCAGCAGTGATAGGACAGGGGGCACTGAAGCTTTCTTT	CASSDRTGGTEAFF
TRBJ2-7	TRBD2	TRBV6-1	15	-	TGTGCCAGCAGCGGAAGACTAGCGGGAGGGCCAGAGCAGTACTTC	CASSGRLAGGPEQYF
TRBJ2-7	TRBD1	TRBV30	16	few	TGTGCCTGGAGTGTATATCGTACAGGGGTAGTCTACGAGCAGTACTTC	CAWSVYRTGVVYEQYF
TRBJ2-2	TRBD1	TRBV2	16	-	TGTGCCAGCAGGAGGTGGCAGGGGGCGAACACCGGGGAGCTGTTTTTT	CASRRWQGANTGELFF
TRBJ1-1	-	TRBV30	11	few	TGTGCCTGGAGCCCCACCCGAGAGGCTTTCTTT	CAWSPTREAFF
TRBJ1-1	-	TRBV11-2	15	-	TGTGCCAGCAGCTCAACAGGCTCCCGGGGGACTGAAGCTTTCTTT	CASSSTGSRGTEAFF
TRBJ2-3	TRBD2	TRBV30	16	few	TGTGCCTGGAGTGGCGGGCCTAGCGGGAGGTTGGATACGCAGTATTTT	CAWSGGPSGRLDTQYF
TRBJ2-1	TRBD2	TRBV5-1	14	-	TGCGCCAGCAGCATCGGACTAGCGGGAGTTGAGCAGTTCTTC	CASSIGLAGVEQFF
TRBJ1-1	-	TRBV7-2	12	-	TGTGCCAGCAGCTCAGGGGCCACTGAAGCTTTCTTT	CASSSGATEAFF
TRBJ1-3	TRBD1	TRBV7-9	15	few	TGTGCCAGCAGCTCGATGGGACAGGGAGGAAACACCATATATTTT	CASSSMGQGGNTIYF
TRBJ2-5	-	TRBV19	14	-	TGTGCCAGTAGTATTGGGGGGAGCCAAGAGACCCAGTACTTC	CASSIGGSQETQYF
TRBJ2-5	TRBD2	TRBV5-1	18	-	TGCGCCAGCAGCTTGCCGGGGGCTAGCGGGAGGGCCAAAGAGACCCAGTACTTC	CASSLPGASGRAKETQYF
TRBJ2-3	-	TRBV21-1	13	few	TGTGCCAGCAGCAAAGGAGGCACAGATACGCAGTATTTT	CASSKGGTDTQYF
TRBJ2-7	TRBD1	TRBV14	16	-	TGTGCCAGCAGCCAAGAGGGCCAGGGGGCTCCCTACGAGCAGTACTTC	CASSQEGQGAPYEQYF
TRBJ1-5	-	TRBV2	15	-	TGTGCCAGCAGAGGGGAGGCAACTAGCAATCAGCCCCAGCATTTT	CASRGEATSNQPQHF
TRBJ2-3	-	TRBV6-1	15	-	TGTGCCAGCAGTGCACTCCGAACGGGCACAGATACGCAGTATTTT	CASSALRTGTDTQYF
TRBJ1-5	-	TRBV27	14	few	TGTGCCAGCAGTGTACAATCGGGAGATCAGCCCCAGCATTTT	CASSVQSGDQPQHF
TRBJ1-2	TRBD1	TRBV10-3	17	once	TGTGCCATCAGTGAGCGCCCGGACAGGGAGAAAAGCGATGGCTACACCTTC	CAISERPDREKSDGYTF
TRBJ1-3	-	TRBV5-1	14	-	TGCGCCAGCAGCTTGGGGGACACTGGAAACACCATATATTTT	CASSLGDTGNTIYF
TRBJ2-5	TRBD2	TRBV5-4	15	-	TGTGCCAGCAGTTTTAGCGGGGGGGCCTTTGAGACCCAGTACTTC	CASSFSGGAFETQYF
TRBJ2-2	-	TRBV7-8	13	-	TGTGCCAGCAGCTTAGATCTGTCTGGGGAGCTGTTTTTT	CASSLDLSGELFF
TRBJ2-5	-	TRBV5-6	13	-	TGTGCCAGCAGCCATAGGGGTAGGGAGACCCAGTACTTC	CASSHRGRETQYF
TRBJ2-1	TRBD1	TRBV6-6	14	-	TGTGCCAGCAGTGCCGGGACAGGGGGCAGTGAGCAGTTCTTC	CASSAGTGGSEQFF
TRBJ2-3	-	TRBV30	13	-	TGTGCCTGGAGTGTACTTAGGGGGGATACGCAGTATTTT	CAWSVLRGDTQYF
TRBJ1-6	-	TRBV7-9	13	few	TGTGCCAGCAGCCCGACTGGACTTTCACCCCTCCACTTT	CASSPTGLSPLHF
TRBJ2-3	TRBD2	TRBV12-5	15	few	TGTGCTAGTGGAATGGGACTAGCGGCTACAGATACGCAGTATTTT	CASGMGLAATDTQYF
TRBJ1-1	-	TRBV7-9	14	once	TGTGCCAGCAGCCGGTTGGAGGGGTACACTGAAGCTTTCTTT	CASSRLEGYTEAFF
TRBJ2-7	-	TRBV5-5	14	-	TGTGCCAGCAGCTTGGATAGCTGGTCCTACGAGCAGTACTTC	CASSLDSWSYEQYF
TRBJ2-3	TRBD2	TRBV4-1	16	few	TGCGCCAGCAGCCAAGGATCTACGGGGGGGCACGATACGCAGTATTTT	CASSQGSTGGHDTQYF
TRBJ1-5	TRBD1	TRBV2	16	-	TGTGCCAGCAGTGGACAGGGGTCGCGGTCGGGGCAGCCCCAGCATTTT	CASSGQGSRSGQPQHF
TRBJ2-7	TRBD1	TRBV5-1	15	-	TGCGCCAGCAGCGGCGGACAGGGAACCTTCGACGAGCAGTACTTC	CASSGGQGTFDEQYF
TRBJ1-2	-	TRBV11-2	15	-	TGTGCCAGCAGCCTCAAAAGGGGGACGAACTATGGCTACACCTTC	CASSLKRGTNYGYTF
TRBJ2-1	TRBD1	TRBV29-1	12	few	TGCAGCGTTCGACAGGGGTACAATGAGCAGTTCTTC	CSVRQGYNEQFF
TRBJ1-1	-	TRBV2	13	-	TGTGCCAGCCTTTTAGAGGGGAACACTGAAGCTTTCTTT	CASLLEGNTEAFF
TRBJ2-7	TRBD2	TRBV5-1	15	-	TGCGCCAGCAGCCGGGGGACTAGCGGGAACTACGAGCAGTACTTC	CASSRGTSGNYEQYF
TRBJ2-5	TRBD1	TRBV5-1	13	once	TGCGCCAGCAGCTCGACAGGGACAGAGACCCAGTACTTC	CASSSTGTETQYF
TRBJ2-3	TRBD1	TRBV5-1	14	few	TGCGCCAGCAGGACAGGGGGCGACGCAGATACGCAGTATTTT	CASRTGGDADTQYF